Following are 26 T cell receptor beta chains from one sample sequenced in a study of shared clonotypes between healthy human individuals. Measured with immunoSEQ multiplex PCR; TCRdb has only the in-frame clones, and not every one. The sample has roughly 2.5 million clones; approximately 90% are singletons. Material for sequencing was naive CD4+ T cells sorted from blood. The subset: CD45RA+ positively selected. These TCRs come from a man aged 18 to 30 in good health.

The genes are TRBV12-5 and TRBJ2-4; 7 bases align to TRBD1. The CDR3 spans 15 residues. Germline CDR1 reads LGHNT; CDR2 reads FRNRAP. The V segment lost 7 bases and the J segment 8 bases; nucleotides outside the gene matches: 14. CDR3 nucleotide sequence: TGTGCTAGTGCTGTAACAGGGGTAGGGGCAGACATTCAGTACTTC. It is translated as CASAVTGVGADIQYF.

The gene calls are TRBV5-6 and TRBJ2-7; either TRBD1 or TRBD2 may supply D (5 bases each). Germline loops: CDR1 SGHDT, CDR2 YYEEEE. This CDR3 contains 17 residues. The V end was cut by 0 bases, the J end by 5 bases, with 21 bases between. CDR3: CASSLARQGGREDEQYF. The CDR3 coding sequence is TGTGCCAGCAGCTTGGCTAGGCAGGGTGGCCGGGAAGACGAGCAGTACTTC.

The chain carries TRBV11-2 and TRBJ2-2; TRBD1 aligns across 7 bases. Germline CDR1 is SGHAT and CDR2 is FQNNGV. V was clipped by 5 bases and J by 0 bases; unmatched bases: 6. The CDR3 is 16 amino acids. The DNA of the CDR3 is TGTGCCAGCAGCCCCGGACAGGCCGCGAACACCGGGGAGCTGTTTTTT. It translates to CASSPGQAANTGELFF. Using reference TRBV11-2 and TRBJ2-2 for the parts outside the CDR3, the full variable domain is EAGVAQSPRYKIIEKRQSVAFWCNPISGHATLYWYQQILGQGPKLLIQFQNNGVVDDSQLPKDRFSAERLKGVDSTLKIQPAKLEDSAVYLCASSPGQAANTGELFFGEGSRLTVL.

In regard to this clone: This sample includes further DNA sequences coding for the same CDR3. This chain connects TRBV18 to TRBJ2-6; D gene unclear. V was pared by 0 bases and J by 0 bases, with 3 bases between. This CDR3 region has 15 residues. The germline V gene has CDR1 KGHSH and CDR2 LQKENI. The CDR3 loop reads CASSPPSSGANVLTF. CDR3 bases: TGTGCCAGCTCACCACCCAGCTCTGGGGCCAACGTCCTGACTTTC.

This chain uses TRBV5-1 with TRBJ1-4; D is perhaps TRBD1 (6 bases). Trimming removed 0 bases at V and 8 bases at J, with 14 bases between. This CDR3 comprises 15 residues. Germline V gives CDR1 SGHRS, CDR2 YFSETQ. CDR3 amino acids: CASSLGEVGGEKLFF. The CDR3 nucleotides read TGCGCCAGCAGCTTGGGAGAGGTAGGGGGAGAAAAACTGTTTTTT.

With respect to this clone: Other nucleotide sequences in the sample specify the same CDR3. The V gene is TRBV7-8, the J gene TRBJ2-1, with 14 positions matching TRBD2. The CDR3 extends over 16 amino acids. Trimming took 3 bases from V and 3 from J; bases not matched to a gene: 1. CDR1 SGHVS and CDR2 FQNEAQ come from the germline V gene. The CDR3 loop reads CASSLGTSGGYNEQFF. The CDR3, as DNA: TGTGCCAGCAGCTTGGGGACTAGCGGGGGCTACAATGAGCAGTTCTTC.

V usage is TRBV30 and J usage is TRBJ1-6; the D is unclear. This CDR3 is 16 amino acids long. Germline V gene data show CDR1 as GTSNPN and CDR2 as SVGIG (reference sequence). V was clipped by 3 bases and J by 6 bases, with 18 bases between them. CDR3 protein: CAWSPHRLQINSPLHF. The DNA of the CDR3 is TGTGCCTGGAGCCCCCACAGATTGCAGATTAATTCACCCCTCCACTTT.

In DNA, the CDR3 is TGTGCCAGCAGCCATGCTGGATCTGGAAACACCATATATTTT. Encoded protein: CASSHAGSGNTIYF. V is TRBV5-8 and J is TRBJ1-3; D call uncertain. The CDR3 contains 14 residues. The V end was cut by 4 bases, the J end by 1 base, with 9 bases between. Per the germline V gene, CDR1 is SGHTS and CDR2 is YDEGEE.

The V call is TRBV5-8, the J call TRBJ1-2, with D possibly being TRBD1 (6 bases). Germline V gene lookup returns CDR1 SGHTS and CDR2 YDEGEE. The V end lost 4 bases, the J end lost 4 bases, and 17 bases lay between the germline ends. The CDR3 has 15 residues. CDR3 nucleotide sequence: TGTGCCAGCAGCCGGGGGGGCGACAGCTCCTATGGCTACACCTTC. It codes for CASSRGGDSSYGYTF.

Comments on this clone: Additional DNA sequences in this sample encode the identical CDR3. The V call is TRBV4-1, the J call TRBJ2-5; D not certain. V gave up 4 bases and J gave up 2 bases, with 8 bases separating them. The CDR3 is 13 residues long. Looked up from germline, CDR1 is MGHRA and CDR2 is YSYEKL. This CDR3 reads CASSRTIQETQYF. The CDR3 DNA reads TGCGCCAGCAGCCGAACTATACAAGAGACCCAGTACTTC.

The chain combines TRBV5-5 with TRBJ2-7; 7 bases fit TRBD1. V trimming: 3 bases; J trimming: 6 bases; junction bases outside the gene matches: 9. The CDR3 sequence is 14 residues long. In germline, CDR1 is SGHKS, CDR2 YYEKEE (reference sequence). This CDR3 is CASSWSGDRAEQYF. The CDR3 nucleotides are TGTGCCAGCAGCTGGAGCGGTGACAGGGCCGAGCAGTACTTC.

CDR3 in DNA: TGTGCCTGGCGCGCCGGGACTAATAGCAATCAGCCCCAGCATTTT. Translating gives CAWRAGTNSNQPQHF. The V call is TRBV30, the J call TRBJ1-5; D perhaps matches TRBD1 (5 bases). Germline-derived CDR1 and CDR2 are GTSNPN and SVGIG (reference sequence). The CDR3 length is 15 residues. Between the trimmed V and J ends, which lost 5 bases and 0 bases, there was a span of 14 bases.

The chain has TRBV5-1 and TRBJ1-2, with D maybe TRBD1 (5 bases). Trimming took off 3 bases at V and 6 bases at J, with 18 bases between the two ends. Germline V gene data show CDR1 as SGHRS and CDR2 as YFSETQ. The CDR3 totals 15 residues. CDR3 DNA sequence: TGCGCCAGCAGCTGGGGACTCTTACGGATGGATGGCTACACCTTC. Protein sequence: CASSWGLLRMDGYTF.

The rearrangement links TRBV10-3 to TRBJ2-6; D gene ambiguous. CDR3 length: 17 amino acids. V was clipped by 2 bases and J by 0 bases, with 11 bases between them. Germline V lookup: CDR1 ENHRY, CDR2 SYGVKD. CDR3 nucleotide sequence: TGTGCCATCAGTGAGGGCGTAGGTTTCTCTGGGGCCAACGTCCTGACTTTC. Protein sequence: CAISEGVGFSGANVLTF.

DNA of the CDR3: TGTGCCAGCAGTTACGGGGCTAGCGGGGAATACGAGCAGTACTTC. As protein: CASSYGASGEYEQYF. The J gene is TRBJ2-7, the V gene TRBV6-5; 9 bases match TRBD2. V lost 2 bases to trimming and J lost 4 bases; unmatched junction nucleotides: 6. CDR1 and CDR2 from the germline V gene are MNHEY and SVGAGI. The CDR3 has 15 residues.

The chain couples TRBV5-1 to TRBJ1-6; D is unclear. Germline lookup yields CDR1 SGHRS and CDR2 YFSETQ. V lost 5 bases to trimming and J lost 6 bases, with 12 bases between them. The CDR3 runs to 14 residues. CDR3 sequence: CASSAGLTNSPLHF. In DNA, the CDR3 is TGCGCCAGCAGTGCGGGCCTAACTAATTCACCCCTCCACTTT.

The chain carries TRBV28 and TRBJ1-2, with 10 positions matching TRBD1. J gave up 2 bases and V 0 bases, and 0 bases lay outside the gene matches. This CDR3 is built from 15 residues. The germline V gene has CDR1 MDHEN and CDR2 SYDVKM. The CDR3 DNA sequence: TGTGCCAGCAGTTTATGGGACAGGGGGAACTATGGCTACACCTTC. It encodes CASSLWDRGNYGYTF.

This sequence joins TRBV6-1 and TRBJ1-2; TRBD1 aligns across 7 bases. The CDR3 is made up of 14 amino acids. CDR1 is MNHNS and CDR2 is SASEGT in the germline V gene. V dropped 0 bases and J dropped 6; count of bases not matched to a gene: 4. The CDR3 DNA reads TGTGCCAGCAGTGAAGCCCTACAGGGGCATGGCTACACCTTC. Translation gives CASSEALQGHGYTF.

The V and J genes are TRBV6-1 and TRBJ2-7; either TRBD1 or TRBD2 may supply D (5 bases each). Looked up from germline, CDR1 is MNHNS and CDR2 is SASEGT. V dropped 3 bases and J dropped 12 bases, with 24 bases sitting between them. The CDR3 extends over 15 amino acids. CDR3 residues: CASSEVPGGVPPVYF. The DNA of the CDR3 is TGTGCCAGCAGTGAGGTGCCTGGGGGAGTTCCCCCTGTGTACTTC.

A note on this clone: Other DNA sequences within the sample encode an identical CDR3. The rearrangement links TRBV30 to TRBJ2-7; 7 positions agree with TRBD2. The junction had 7 bases not matched to a gene; V was cut back by 2 bases and J by 3 bases. The CDR3 is 14 residues long. CDR1 and CDR2 from the germline V gene are GTSNPN and SVGIG (reference sequence). CDR3 DNA sequence: TGTGCCTGGAGTCGAGCCGGCGGGAGCTACGAGCAGTACTTC. Translating it yields CAWSRAGGSYEQYF.

This chain links TRBV7-6 with TRBJ2-5; D might be TRBD2 (6 bases). This CDR3 has 17 residues. Per germline, CDR1 SGHVS and CDR2 FNYEAQ. V lost 3 bases, J lost 2 bases, and 19 bases lay in between. The CDR3 bases are TGTGCCAGCAGCTTCGGTCGGGACTTCTTGTGGCAAGAGACCCAGTACTTC. Encoded protein: CASSFGRDFLWQETQYF.

As regards this clone: The sample contains more than one DNA sequence encoding this CDR3. The chain joins TRBV6-5 to TRBJ2-7; D is perhaps TRBD1 (5 bases). CDR3 length: 13 residues. V was shortened by 5 bases and J by 1 base, with 9 bases between the two germline ends. Germline V gene data show CDR1 as MNHEY and CDR2 as SVGAGI. CDR3 DNA: TGTGCCAGCAGTCAGGGTCAGTCCTACGAGCAGTACTTC. Its translation: CASSQGQSYEQYF.

The chain carries TRBV6-7 and TRBJ1-1, with D possibly matching TRBD1 (5 bases). TRBV6-7 is known as an ORF, though its function is uncertain. This CDR3 spans 10 amino acids. V was shortened by 4 bases and J by 10 bases, with 7 bases between the two germline ends. CDR3 coding DNA: TGTGCCAGCAGTTGGGGGGGAGCTTTCTTT. Amino acid sequence: CASSWGGAFF.

The rearrangement uses TRBV18 and TRBJ1-1; no clear D gene. This CDR3 region has 13 residues. Deletions cut 2 bases from V and 1 base from J, with 5 bases between. Looked up from germline, CDR1 is KGHSH and CDR2 is LQKENI. CDR3 bases: TGTGCCAGCTCACCATACGGGAACACTGAAGCTTTCTTT. Protein sequence: CASSPYGNTEAFF.

The rearrangement links TRBV5-4 to TRBJ2-5; 10 bases agree with TRBD2. CDR3 size: 17 residues. The trim removed 2 bases at V and 4 bases at J, leaving 11 bases unmatched. CDR1 is SGHNT and CDR2 is YYREEE in the germline V gene (reference sequence). The CDR3 region has the DNA TGTGCCAGCAGCTTTGGAAGCGGGGGGGCCCGAGCAGAGACCCAGTACTTC. Protein product: CASSFGSGGARAETQYF.

This chain joins TRBV5-1 and TRBJ2-3, with a weak D call TRBD1 (6 bases). CDR3 length: 15 amino acids. Germline assignment: CDR1 SGHRS and CDR2 YFSETQ. Trimming cost V 2 bases and J 2 bases, with 12 bases left between them. Here the CDR3 DNA reads TGCGCCAGCAGCTTTGTGAGGGGGACCACAGATACGCAGTATTTT. Its protein is CASSFVRGTTDTQYF.